A selection of T cell receptor beta chains follows, all from one sample in a study of blood T cell repertoires in COVID-19. TCRdb keeps only in-frame clones here, not all; method: immunoSEQ multiplex PCR. Among a few hundred thousand clones listed, around 80% were seen once. The sequenced sample was peripheral blood. The receptors stem from a woman of 80 years or more with COVID-19, enrolled during active disease. The conserved cysteine and the conserved F or W are not part of the CDR3 here. Each record gives: J gene, V gene, CDR3 protein.

TRBJ1-1,TRBV5-1,ASSASDMNTEAF
TRBJ2-1,TRBV5-6,ASSFGTGSSYNEQF
TRBJ1-1,TRBV19,ASSIYREMNTEAF
TRBJ2-5,TRBV12-3/TRBV12-4,ASSFSPQETQY
TRBJ1-4,TRBV7-9,ASSLAEGAAKLF
TRBJ1-1,TRBV30,AWRSGVLNTEAF
TRBJ1-5,TRBV28,ASSSLDSFNQPQH
TRBJ1-1,TRBV27,ASRPQGLENTEAF
TRBJ1-1,TRBV27,ASSFRGPESPEAF
TRBJ2-5,TRBV7-9,ASSSSGVETQY
TRBJ2-1,TRBV19,ASSISPTGGGVRNEQF
TRBJ2-5,TRBV9,ASSRPTQGRETQY
TRBJ2-2,TRBV10-3,AISESTRGGRNTGELF
TRBJ2-1,TRBV5-4,ASSSGTSGGGEQF
TRBJ1-1,TRBV28,ASSTPGAREAF
TRBJ1-2,TRBV6-2/TRBV6-3,ASSYRSEGRANYGYT
TRBJ2-7,TRBV4-2,ASSQDWQGSFIYEQY
TRBJ2-7,TRBV6-2/TRBV6-3,ASSYLLLAGSYEQY
TRBJ1-5,TRBV19,ASSIGWEGGPGNQPQH
TRBJ2-1,TRBV11-2,ASSSSGGGYNEQF
TRBJ2-4,TRBV5-1,ASSMDLAGGKNIQY
TRBJ1-2,TRBV28,ASRFPPTGKDYGYT
TRBJ2-7,TRBV28,ASSPGWAGNYEQY
TRBJ1-1,TRBV5-4,ASSLREENTEAF
TRBJ1-6,TRBV14,ASSQKGNSPLH
TRBJ2-3,TRBV11-3,ASSRGQATDTQY
TRBJ1-4,TRBV14,ASSQGLDRANEKLF
TRBJ1-1,TRBV6-5,ASRYLGQENTEAF
TRBJ2-1,TRBV6-4,ASSNTSSYNEQF
TRBJ1-5,TRBV6-5,ASRGRLASNQPQH
TRBJ2-3,TRBV28,ASSSPGQGTGTDTQY
TRBJ1-1,TRBV7-2,ASSYLQGNTEAF
TRBJ1-2,TRBV29-1,SVSGTGNGYT
TRBJ1-2,TRBV5-8,ASSLVSGQNYGYT
TRBJ1-2,TRBV30,AWSAPTRSTGSVYGYT
TRBJ1-1,TRBV29-1,SGRGTEAF
TRBJ2-1,TRBV6-1,ASSEDRGRRNEQF
TRBJ1-2,TRBV24-1,ATRDRDYGYT
TRBJ1-3,TRBV4-2,ASSQELPSSGNTIY
TRBJ1-5,TRBV27,ASSSLRVGGNQPQH
TRBJ2-5,TRBV3-1/TRBV3-2,ASSHIQGTPFTETQY
TRBJ2-7,TRBV6-2/TRBV6-3,ASSHQTSGATYEQY
TRBJ1-4,TRBV18,ASSPRGGSEKLF
TRBJ1-2,TRBV18,ASSRQGDSLYGYT
TRBJ1-1,TRBV7-2,ASSLTGGRGVTEAF
TRBJ1-4,TRBV25-1,ASSEWTGAGEKLF